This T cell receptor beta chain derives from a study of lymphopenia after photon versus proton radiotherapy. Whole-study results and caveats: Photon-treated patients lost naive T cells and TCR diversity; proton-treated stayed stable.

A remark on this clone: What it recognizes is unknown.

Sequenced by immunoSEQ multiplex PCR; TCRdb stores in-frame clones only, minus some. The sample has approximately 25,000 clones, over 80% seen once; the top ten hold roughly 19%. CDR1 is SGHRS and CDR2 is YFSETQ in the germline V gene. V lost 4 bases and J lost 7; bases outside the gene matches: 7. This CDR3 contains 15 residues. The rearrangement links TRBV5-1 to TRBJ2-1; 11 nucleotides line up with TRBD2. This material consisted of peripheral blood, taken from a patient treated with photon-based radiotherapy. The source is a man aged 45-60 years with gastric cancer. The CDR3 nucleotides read TGCGCCAGCAGCATGACTAGCGGGGTCGGAAATGAGCAGTTCTTC. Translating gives CASSMTSGVGNEQFF.